The following is a T cell receptor (beta chain) sequence with its context. As yet, its antigen is unknown. Generated by immunoSEQ multiplex PCR, the TCRdb table keeps only in-frame clones and is missing some. The profile shows hundreds of thousands of clones, around 90% of them singletons. The source of the sample is a study of Ad26.COV2.S vaccination and SARS-CoV-2 variants. Notes on the study in general: From the TCR breadth and depth analyses, total T cell responses may have been underestimated.

Documented treatment: roughly 19 received Ad26.COV2.S at low or high dose, single or two shots; a few received placebo; per-sample allocation not given. After the first vaccine or placebo injection, samples were drawn on day 63. Looked up from germline, CDR1 is LGHDT and CDR2 is YNNKEL (reference sequence). The germline V and J ends were trimmed by 5 bases and 0 bases, with 8 bases remaining between them. This CDR3 is built from 14 residues. Sequenced here: peripheral blood, sampled in a trial of Ad26.COV2.S vaccine versus placebo. The TCR was taken from a person aged 18-60 years who received the Ad26.COV2.S COVID-19 vaccine or a placebo. The genes are TRBV3-1 (or the pseudogene TRBV3-2) and TRBJ1-5; D call uncertain. In DNA form, the CDR3 reads TGTGCCAGCAGCTTGGGTCCTAGCAATCAGCCCCAGCATTTT. Translating it yields CASSLGPSNQPQHF.